Below are 8 T cell receptor beta chains sequenced from a single sample in a study of cytomegalovirus exposure and HLA in healthy donors. The data were produced by immunoSEQ multiplex PCR, yet TCRdb's version contains in-frame clones alone and is incomplete. The table lists 150,000 to 200,000 clones, approximately 86% of them singletons. The sample consisted of PBMCs. The receptors derive from a young man in good health and CMV-seropositive.

This clone was recorded once. The rearrangement links TRBV5-1 to TRBJ2-1; 15 nucleotides match TRBD2. The CDR3 length is 16 residues. Germline assignment: CDR1 SGHRS and CDR2 YFSETQ. The V and J ends lost 4 bases and 10 bases, in that order; junction bases with no gene match: 9. The CDR3 spells CASSTRTSGGEGEQFF. Here the CDR3 DNA reads TGCGCCAGCAGCACCAGGACTAGCGGGGGGGAAGGGGAGCAGTTCTTC.

The chain combines TRBV27 with TRBJ2-1; D unclear. The V end lost 8 bases, the J end lost 10 bases, and 15 bases lay between the germline ends. CDR1 MNHEY and CDR2 SMNVEV come from the germline V gene (reference sequence). This CDR3 contains 12 residues. The CDR3: CASLTPDREQFF. The DNA of the CDR3 is TGTGCCAGCCTGACTCCCGATCGGGAGCAGTTCTTC.

The V and J genes are TRBV6-6 and TRBJ2-1; D remains ambiguous. Between the trimmed V and J ends, which lost 1 base and 15 bases, there was a span of 7 bases. This CDR3 region has 10 residues. Germline CDR1 reads MNHNY; CDR2 reads SVGAGI (reference sequence). CDR3 nucleotides: TGTGCCAGCAGTTACTTGGAGTGGTTCTTC. It is translated as CASSYLEWFF.

J is TRBJ2-3 and V is TRBV9; D gene unclear. Looked up from germline, CDR1 is SGDLS and CDR2 is YYNGEE. The CDR3 has 18 residues. With 3 bases removed from V and 3 bases from J, the gap between germline ends came to 23 bases. Here the CDR3 reads CASSAAISPLVTTDTQYF. Written as DNA, the CDR3 is TGTGCCAGCAGCGCAGCGATAAGTCCTCTAGTGACTACAGATACGCAGTATTTT. Filled out from reference TRBV9 and TRBJ2-3, the complete variable domain reads DSGVTQTPKHLITATGQRVTLRCSPRSGDLSVYWYQQSLDQGLQFLIQYYNGEERAKGNILERFSAQQFPDLHSELNLSSLELGDSALYFCASSAAISPLVTTDTQYFGPGTRLTVL.

The chain is built from TRBV11-2 and TRBJ1-6, with 12 positions matching TRBD1. The CDR3 runs 16 residues. V trimming: 0 bases; J trimming: 12 bases; junction bases outside the gene matches: 6. Per the germline V gene, CDR1 is SGHAT and CDR2 is FQNNGV. Here the CDR3 reads CASSLEGTGGFIPLHF. CDR3 nucleotide sequence: TGTGCCAGCAGCTTAGAAGGGACAGGGGGCTTCATACCCCTCCACTTT.

The CDR3 here is CASSFQTSGTSYNEQFF. The CDR3 nucleotides read TGTGCCAGCAGCTTTCAGACTAGCGGGACTTCCTACAATGAGCAGTTCTTC. This chain uses TRBV9 with TRBJ2-1; 11 bases are shared with TRBD2. The germline V gene encodes CDR1 SGDLS and CDR2 YYNGEE. Trimming at V came to 4 bases and at J to 1 base, leaving 7 bases not matched to a gene. The CDR3 is made up of 17 amino acids.

This clone showed up just once. The J gene is TRBJ2-6, the V gene TRBV7-2; perhaps TRBD2 as D (5 bases). Per the germline V gene, CDR1 is SGHTA and CDR2 is FQGNSA. Trimming pared 2 bases from V and 2 bases from J, leaving 7 bases between. There are 15 residues in the CDR3. The CDR3 sequence: CASSLYGAGANVLTF. In nucleotides, the CDR3 is TGTGCCAGCAGCTTATACGGGGCTGGGGCCAACGTCCTGACTTTC.

The chain joins TRBV18 to TRBJ2-7; a weak D match, TRBD2 (5 bases). Trimming took off 6 bases at V and 6 bases at J, with 21 bases between the two ends. The CDR3 is 15 residues long. CDR1 and CDR2 from the germline V gene are KGHSH and LQKENI. The CDR3 DNA reads TGTGCCAGCTCCTACCGGGGTGAAACCCGGCCCGAGCAGTACTTC. Protein sequence: CASSYRGETRPEQYF.